This T cell receptor (beta chain) was recorded in a study of T cells in Graves' hyperthyroidism and ophthalmopathy. Overall study results and limits: Ophthalmopathy was distinguished from stable hyperthyroidism by 13 V-J signatures. Model predictions of ophthalmopathy came a median approximately 6 months before onset. Most thyroid clonotypes that were expanded above 0.001 also turned up in blood.

V lost 2 bases to trimming and J lost 2 bases; unmatched junction nucleotides: 6. This CDR3 has 16 amino acids. Template material for amplifying TCR beta CDR3 regions consisted of RNA transcripts. HTBI primers were the set used in a first-round RT-PCR of the TCR CDR3. TCRdb reanalysed the multiplex PCR reads using MiXCR and keeps one entry per CDR3 protein. The table records about 520,000 distinct CDR3 sequences, roughly a quarter of them present only once. Exclusion of patients followed from uncontrolled infection, other autoimmune disease, pregnancy or lactation. This clonotype was detected many times. The target antigen is unknown.

The rearrangement links TRBV12-3 or TRBV12-4 to TRBJ1-2, with 9 bases fitting TRBD1. This receptor was identified in a woman younger than 45 with Graves' ophthalmopathy. Sequencing was performed on blood. CDR3 DNA: TGTGCCAGCAGTTTATCCCCGGGACAGGGAAACTATGGCTACACCTTC. This encodes CASSLSPGQGNYGYTF.